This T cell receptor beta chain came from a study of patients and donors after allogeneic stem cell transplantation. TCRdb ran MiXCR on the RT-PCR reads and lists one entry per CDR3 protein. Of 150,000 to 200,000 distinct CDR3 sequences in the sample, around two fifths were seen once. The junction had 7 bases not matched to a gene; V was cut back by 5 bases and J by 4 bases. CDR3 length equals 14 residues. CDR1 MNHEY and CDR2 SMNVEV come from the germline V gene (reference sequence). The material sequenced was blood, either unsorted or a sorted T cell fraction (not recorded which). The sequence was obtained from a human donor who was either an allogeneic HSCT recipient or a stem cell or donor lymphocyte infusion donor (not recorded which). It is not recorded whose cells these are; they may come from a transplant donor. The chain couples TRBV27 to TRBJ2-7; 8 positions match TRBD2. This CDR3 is CASSPGLAEYEQYF. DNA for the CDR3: TGTGCCAGCAGTCCTGGACTAGCTGAGTACGAGCAGTACTTC.